The present TCR beta chain was sequenced within a study of cytomegalovirus exposure and HLA in healthy donors. Findings of the study overall: V- and J-gene trimming of TCR beta was linked (in a later analysis) to a missense DCLRE1C variant. Prior analysis indicated that the majority of TCR beta V segments exhibited productivity approximately 87% or approximately 30% of the time. In a later analysis, several top co-occurrence clusters appeared linked to parvovirus B19, influenza, CMV and Epstein-Barr virus.

CDR1 and CDR2 from the germline V gene are SGDLS and YYNGEE. This CDR3 has 13 amino acids. Trimming removed 4 bases at V and 3 bases at J, with 8 bases between. Primers included in the PCR were 60 Vbeta and 13 Jbeta primers. The method was immunoSEQ multiplex PCR; TCRdb's version includes in-frame clones alone and lacks a portion of them. This table has about 200,000 clones, 82% appearing once. The sample holds one count of this clone. The antigen is not known. The chain couples TRBV9 to TRBJ1-5; possibly TRBD1 for D (6 bases). This sequence was found in a woman in her forties in good health and CMV-seronegative. Sequencing was performed on PBMCs. The CDR3 region is CASSRDTNQPQHF. CDR3 sequence (DNA): TGTGCCAGCAGCAGGGACACCAATCAGCCCCAGCATTTT.